A selection of T cell receptor beta chains follows, all from one sample in a study of shared clonotypes between healthy human individuals. The protocol was immunoSEQ multiplex PCR, while the TCRdb copy is restricted to in-frame clones and leaves out a portion. This table holds 150,000 to 200,000 clones, over 85% found once. Sequenced input: naive CD4+ T cells sorted from blood. The receptor set was obtained from a woman in her twenties or thirties in good health. Both conserved end residues are part of each CDR3. D genes are given only for firm matches. Rows may omit the clone size; those that give it use once, few, many or a size class.

NA	TRBJ2-1	TRBV2	TRBD2	TGTGCCAGCAGTGAATGGTCTAGCGGAGACAATGAGCAGTTCTTC	CASSEWSSGDNEQFF
NA	TRBJ1-5	TRBV5-5	NA	TGTGCCAGCAGCTTGCGGGGAGGGTTTGGCAATCAGCCCCAGCATTTT	CASSLRGGFGNQPQHF
NA	TRBJ1-1	TRBV11-1	NA	TGTGCCAGCAGCGCCCCAGGGCCTGAGGGTGAAGCTTTCTTT	CASSAPGPEGEAFF
once	TRBJ2-7	TRBV20-1	NA	TGCAGTGCTCGCTCAGCGCGGGAGCAGTACTTC	CSARSAREQYF
NA	TRBJ2-7	TRBV28	TRBD2	TGTGCCAGCAGCCCAGCCTTAGCGGGAGGCGGTGAGCAGTACTTC	CASSPALAGGGEQYF
NA	TRBJ2-3	TRBV28	NA	TGTGCCAGCAGTTTAGCGAACGTAAATACGCAGTATTTT	CASSLANVNTQYF
NA	TRBJ2-7	TRBV28	NA	TGTGCCAGCAGTTTTCCGGGAACACTGGGCTACGAGCAGTACTTC	CASSFPGTLGYEQYF
NA	TRBJ2-6	TRBV19	NA	TGTGCCAGTATTCCCTCTGGGGCCAACGTCCTGACTTTC	CASIPSGANVLTF
NA	TRBJ2-1	TRBV11-3	NA	TGTGCCAGCAGCTTAGGATCGGGAGATTTCAATGAGCAGTTCTTC	CASSLGSGDFNEQFF
NA	TRBJ2-7	TRBV27	TRBD2	TGTGCCAGCAGTCGGGCGGGAGCTTACGAGCAGTACTTC	CASSRAGAYEQYF
once	TRBJ2-1	TRBV6-1	NA	TGTGCCAGCGAGTACAACAATGAGCAGTTCTTC	CASEYNNEQFF
NA	TRBJ2-7	TRBV2	NA	TGTGCCAGCAGGGTCACATACGAGCAGTACTTC	CASRVTYEQYF
NA	TRBJ1-2	TRBV25-1	NA	TGTGCCAGCAGTGAATATATGGGATCGCGCTACACCTTC	CASSEYMGSRYTF
NA	TRBJ2-7	TRBV28	TRBD1	TGTGCCAGCAGTAGGGACAGGGTACAGGGCGAGCAGTACTTC	CASSRDRVQGEQYF
NA	TRBJ1-5	TRBV18	TRBD1	TGTGCCAGCTCACCGGATCGGGAAGGGGGCGACAATCAGCCCCAGCATTTT	CASSPDREGGDNQPQHF
NA	TRBJ2-7	TRBV2	NA	TGTGCCAGCAGTGAACTTGGTTACGAGCAGTACTTC	CASSELGYEQYF
NA	TRBJ2-5	TRBV11-2	TRBD2	TGTGCCAGCAGCCCGGGACTAGCAGGGGAGACCCAGTACTTC	CASSPGLAGETQYF
NA	TRBJ1-3	TRBV27	TRBD1	TGTGCCAGCAGTCCAGGGGGCTTCGAGGGAAACACCATATATTTT	CASSPGGFEGNTIYF
NA	TRBJ2-3	TRBV29-1	NA	TGCAGCGTTGAAGCCACGGCAGATACGCAGTATTTT	CSVEATADTQYF
NA	TRBJ2-7	TRBV5-4	TRBD2	TGTGCCAGCAGCCGAGTAGCGGGACGCGACGAGCAGTACTTC	CASSRVAGRDEQYF
NA	TRBJ2-7	TRBV6-6	NA	TGTGCCAGCAGTTACTCCCTCGGCGAGCAGTACTTC	CASSYSLGEQYF
NA	TRBJ1-2	TRBV19	TRBD1	TGTGCCAGTAGTATAGTGCAGGGGGCTGACTATGGCTACACCTTC	CASSIVQGADYGYTF
NA	TRBJ2-3	TRBV5-6	TRBD2	TGTGCCAGCAGTCTAACTAGCGGGACCTCACCTAGCACAGATACGCAGTATTTT	CASSLTSGTSPSTDTQYF
NA	TRBJ2-3	TRBV7-8	NA	TGTGCCAGCAGCTTAGTTAGAGATACGCAGTATTTT	CASSLVRDTQYF
NA	TRBJ2-7	TRBV7-9	NA	TGTGCCAGCAGCTTAGCGGTTATAGCGGAGGGGGCCTACGAGCAGTACTTC	CASSLAVIAEGAYEQYF
NA	TRBJ2-5	TRBV25-1	NA	TGTGCCAGCAGTAAACCAGGGGCCCAAGAGACCCAGTACTTC	CASSKPGAQETQYF
NA	TRBJ2-7	TRBV27	NA	TGTGCCAGCAGTCGTTTAGTAAGATCCGACGAGCAGTACTTC	CASSRLVRSDEQYF
NA	TRBJ2-7	TRBV10-3	NA	TGTGCCATCAGTGGCAACGGGGGCTATGAGCAGTACTTC	CAISGNGGYEQYF
NA	TRBJ2-7	TRBV28	NA	TGTGCCAGCAGAAGGAGGATCCTGGCCTACGAGCAGTACTTC	CASRRRILAYEQYF
NA	TRBJ2-7	TRBV30	NA	TGTGCCTGGAGTGGACGGGGTTCCTACGAGCAGTACTTC	CAWSGRGSYEQYF
NA	TRBJ2-7	TRBV5-1	NA	TGCGCCAGCACTGGAGTTCAGGGTCCCTACGAGCAGTACTTC	CASTGVQGPYEQYF
NA	TRBJ2-1	TRBV5-1	TRBD2	TGCGCCAGCAGCCGGACTAGCGGGTCCTACAATGAGCAGTTCTTC	CASSRTSGSYNEQFF
NA	TRBJ2-7	TRBV7-9	TRBD1	TGTGCCAGCAGCCTTTTCGACCCGGGACAGAGGGGCGAGCAGTACTTC	CASSLFDPGQRGEQYF
NA	TRBJ2-1	TRBV5-1	NA	TGCGCCAGCAGCTTGGCCGCAGGGGCAAGCTACAATGAGCAGTTCTTC	CASSLAAGASYNEQFF
few	TRBJ1-5	TRBV6-6	NA	TGTGCCAGCAGAGACAGCAATCAGCCCCAGCATTTT	CASRDSNQPQHF
once	TRBJ2-7	TRBV6-4	NA	TGTGCCAGGAATACGGACAAGACCTACGAGCAGTACTTC	CARNTDKTYEQYF